Described below is a single T cell receptor beta chain sequence and its context. Its target is not known. This may arise from a read error, as a much more abundant clone is one base away. An Oncomine TCR Beta short-read assay was used to sequence the DNA from cultured CD4+ T cells. Researchers extracted genomic DNA from CD4+ T cells that had been cultured. Each CDR3 protein is one row after TCRdb ran MiXCR on the PCR reads. The profile shows about 3,700 distinct CDR3 sequences, around 21% of them singletons. The sample is drawn from a study of vaccination and CD4 T cells after COVID-19. Turning to the study itself: Blood was drawn a median around 73 days post second dose, range 14 to 241. The cells in question were stimulated using overlapping spike peptides derived from SARS-CoV-2, HCoV-NL63, HCoV-OC43 and HCoV-229E.

Stated treatment: approximately 10-day PBMC culture with coronavirus spike peptide pools or control peptides (ViraFEST assay). Fresh medium (containing IL-2) replaced half the medium on days 3 and 7. The CDR3 consists of 12 residues. Germline values: CDR1 SGHVS, CDR2 FQNEAQ. The V and J ends lost 5 bases and 5 bases respectively, with 8 bases between them. The sample was CD4+ T cells from blood, cultured in vitro. The chain combines TRBV7-8 with TRBJ2-3, with D uncertain. This TCR came from a human donor who had recovered from COVID-19. For the CDR3, the DNA is TGTGCCAGCAGCCCAATGGAAGATACGCAGTATTTT. It specifies CASSPMEDTQYF.